This section outlines one T cell receptor (beta chain) sequence together with its context. The antigen remains undetermined. In every case, the donor was a healthy Caucasian. This record comes from a study of identical twins. In germline, CDR1 is DFQATT, CDR2 SNEGSKA (reference sequence). V lost 2 bases, J lost 2 bases, and 12 bases lay in between. The CDR3 is 15 amino acids. A universal primer site came from template switching; cDNA carried unique molecular identifiers. Using its own MiXCR run on the 5' RACE reads, TCRdb lists one record per CDR3 protein. The table has around 650,000 distinct CDR3 sequences, roughly 7.1% seen once. Study-level results: Within twin pairs, the out-of-frame alpha sequences they shared showed excess low generation probability. Conclusions rested on cross-sectional statistics rather than following the same donors.

A further study also used this sample, focusing on yellow fever vaccine responses in identical twins.

The clonotype originates from a woman aged 18-29 years in good health. Sequenced sample: PBMCs. The chain has TRBV20-1 and TRBJ2-2; TRBD2 might be the D (6 bases). CDR3 coding DNA: TGCAGTGCTAGAAATGGGAGGAGTAACACCGGGGAGCTGTTTTTT. Its translation is CSARNGRSNTGELFF.